These T cell receptor beta chains were read from a single sample in a study of breast tumors, draining lymph nodes, adjacent tissues. TCRdb recomputed calls from the multiplex PCR reads with MiXCR, one row per CDR3 protein. Of some 130,000 distinct CDR3 sequences in the sample, just under 20% are singletons; the top ten hold over 3%. Sequenced sample: axillary lymph node tissue. Every receptor here comes from a female donor with breast cancer. Some clones in this sample may be carry-over from other donors' samples. Both conserved end residues are part of each CDR3. Fields, in order: V gene, D gene, clone size, J gene, CDR3 protein, CDR3 DNA. D genes are given only for firm matches. Clone size is stated in some rows and not others, as once, few, many or a class when expanded.

TRBV7-2,.,many,TRBJ2-7,CASRGQSSEQYF,TGTGCCAGCAGGGGACAATCCAGCGAGCAGTACTTC
TRBV3-1,.,few,TRBJ2-1,CASSFLLDNEQFF,TGTGCCAGCAGCTTCCTACTAGACAATGAGCAGTTCTTC
TRBV6-1,.,many,TRBJ1-6,CASMASSYNSPLHF,TGTGCCAGCATGGCGAGCTCCTATAATTCACCCCTCCACTTT
TRBV3-1,TRBD2,.,TRBJ2-1,CASSRPTSGSSYNEQFF,TGTGCCAGCAGCCGACCAACTAGCGGAAGCTCCTACAATGAGCAGTTCTTC
TRBV28,.,many,TRBJ2-7,CASSHRQSYEQYF,TGTGCCAGCAGCCATAGACAGTCCTACGAGCAGTACTTC
TRBV5-1,.,many,TRBJ1-5,CASSQAAGGWVQPQHF,TGCGCCAGCAGCCAGGCCGCGGGGGGGTGGGTTCAGCCCCAGCATTTT
TRBV27,.,many,TRBJ2-3,CASRRGAVGTDTQYF,TGTGCCAGCCGTAGAGGGGCCGTGGGCACAGATACGCAGTATTTT
TRBV14,.,.,TRBJ1-2,CASSQDLQGLLYGCTF,TGTGCCAGCAGCCAAGATCTACAGGGCCTACTCTATGGCTGCACCTTC
TRBV7-9,.,.,TRBJ2-7,CASSLAKGSASHEQYF,TGTGCCAGCAGCTTAGCGAAGGGCTCCGCCTCCCACGAGCAGTACTTC
TRBV20-1,.,many,TRBJ2-2,CSAKQGAGELFF,TGCAGTGCCAAACAAGGCGCCGGGGAGCTGTTTTTT
TRBV3-1,TRBD1,many,TRBJ1-4,CASSQGQGSNEKLFF,TGTGCCAGCAGCCAGGGACAGGGTTCTAATGAAAAACTGTTTTTT
TRBV28,TRBD2,few,TRBJ2-3,CASSWGGRAGDTQYF,TGTGCCAGCAGTTGGGGCGGGAGGGCCGGAGATACGCAGTATTTT
TRBV7-2,.,many,TRBJ1-3,CASSTRGNTIYF,TGTGCCAGCAGCACCCGTGGAAACACCATATATTTT
TRBV5-1,.,many,TRBJ1-3,CASSFRTGGNTIYF,TGCGCCAGCAGCTTTCGGACGGGGGGAAACACCATATATTTT
TRBV2,TRBD2,many,TRBJ2-1,CASKKLAGGQYNEQFF,TGTGCCAGCAAAAAACTAGCGGGGGGGCAATACAATGAGCAGTTCTTC
TRBV5-1,.,many,TRBJ2-5,CASSLEARPRVGETQYF,TGCGCCAGCAGCCTAGAAGCGAGACCGCGGGTTGGAGAGACCCAGTACTTC
TRBV5-1,TRBD2,many,TRBJ2-1,CASSLVAGPNNEQFF,TGCGCCAGCAGCCTCGTAGCGGGGCCTAACAATGAGCAGTTCTTC
TRBV12-3/TRBV12-4,TRBD2,many,TRBJ2-1,CASRPNSGARSEQFF,TGTGCCAGCAGACCCAATAGCGGGGCCCGCAGTGAGCAGTTCTTC
TRBV20-1,.,many,TRBJ2-1,CSARDRRGGSYNEQFF,TGCAGTGCTAGAGATCGTAGGGGGGGGTCATACAATGAGCAGTTCTTC
TRBV12-3/TRBV12-4,TRBD1,many,TRBJ1-6,CASSLLGRDRGTYNSPLHF,TGTGCCAGCAGTTTATTAGGCCGGGACAGGGGAACCTATAATTCACCCCTCCACTTT
TRBV30,.,.,TRBJ1-4,CAWSPGESPNEKLFF,TGTGCCTGGAGTCCTGGGGAGTCGCCTAATGAAAAACTGTTTTTT
TRBV10-3,TRBD1,many,TRBJ2-1,CASTGQGAGEQFF,TGTGCCAGTACGGGACAGGGGGCTGGTGAGCAGTTCTTC
TRBV5-4,TRBD2,.,TRBJ2-3,CASSPGAGGTSTDTQYF,TGTGCCAGCAGCCCAGGTGCGGGGGGGACTAGCACAGATACGCAGTATTTT
TRBV20-1,.,many,TRBJ2-1,CSATAEGSSYNEQFF,TGCAGTGCTACGGCTGAGGGGAGCTCCTACAATGAGCAGTTCTTC
TRBV5-6,.,many,TRBJ1-3,CASSSRYKNSGNTIYF,TGTGCCAGCAGCTCCCGGTATAAGAACTCTGGAAACACCATATATTTT
TRBV9,.,many,TRBJ2-7,CASSPSEKIYEQYF,TGTGCCAGTTCGCCTAGCGAGAAAATCTACGAGCAGTACTTC